This T cell receptor beta chain appears in the sequencing data of a study of T cell clones after liver transplantation. Overall study context: Samples came from ITN030ST, which attempted immunosuppression withdrawal within 2 years of liver transplantation. Graft-donor-reactive sequences were compared with third-party-reactive TCRbeta sequences from pre-transplant mixed lymphocyte reactions.

A remark on this clone: Its specificity is unknown.

Findings of the study overall: Donor-reactive sequences fell more than third party-reactive ones, suggesting partial deletion. The donor-reactive repertoire was only partly measurable in a couple of subjects, lacking donor cells.

V dropped 5 bases and J dropped 3 bases, with 23 bases sitting between them. Germline V gene sequence: CDR1 SGHNT, CDR2 YENEEA. The CDR3 sequence is 18 residues long. The repertoire was sequenced with immunoSEQ multiplex PCR; TCRdb's copy has only in-frame clones and lacks some. This sample has some 110,000 clones, with 75% to 90% found just once. This TCR derives from a human donor who received a liver transplant. The chain joins TRBV11-3 to TRBJ1-5; D may be TRBD1 (5 bases). Sequenced material: CD4+ T cells from blood, taken before liver transplant. As DNA, the CDR3 is TGTGCCAGCAGCCCCCCCGGGACCCCGGGGAGGCTCAATCAGCCCCAGCATTTT. The encoded protein is CASSPPGTPGRLNQPQHF. Full variable domain (missing parts from reference TRBV11-3 and TRBJ1-5): EAGVVQSPRYKIIEKKQPVAFWCNPISGHNTLYWYLQNLGQGPELLIRYENEEAVDDSQLPKDRFSAERLKGVDSTLKIQPAELGDSAVYLCASSPPGTPGRLNQPQHFGDGTRLSIL.